This TCR beta chain was identified in a study of monozygotic twins with inflammatory bowel disease. This CDR3 has 16 amino acids. From germline, CDR1 is KGHDR and CDR2 SFDVKD. For every sample, eight separate reactions were used to make cDNA. TCRdb re-called the 5' RACE reads; one entry per CDR3 protein, DNA not given. The listing contains about 160,000 distinct CDR3 sequences. This chain connects TRBV24-1 to TRBJ2-1; TCRdb reports TRBD1, a call that lacks DNA to check it against. The sequence was obtained from a human donor with ulcerative colitis or Crohn's disease, or a healthy co-twin of an affected twin (not recorded which). Sequenced material: blood. The CDR3 sequence: CATSDHRDSSYNEQFF.